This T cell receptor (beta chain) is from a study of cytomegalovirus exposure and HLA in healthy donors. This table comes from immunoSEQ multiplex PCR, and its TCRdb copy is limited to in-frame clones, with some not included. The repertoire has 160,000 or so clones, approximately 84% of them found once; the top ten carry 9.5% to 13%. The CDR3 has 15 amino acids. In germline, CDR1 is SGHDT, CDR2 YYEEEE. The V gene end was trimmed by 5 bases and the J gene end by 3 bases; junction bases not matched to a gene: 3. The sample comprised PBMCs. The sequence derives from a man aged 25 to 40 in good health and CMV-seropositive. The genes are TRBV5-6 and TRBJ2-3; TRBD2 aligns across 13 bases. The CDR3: CASSSTSGGTDTQYF. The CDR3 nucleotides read TGTGCCAGCAGTTCGACTAGCGGGGGGACAGATACGCAGTATTTT. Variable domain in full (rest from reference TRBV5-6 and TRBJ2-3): DAGVTQSPTHLIKTRGQQVTLRCSPKSGHDTVSWYQQALGQGPQFIFQYYEEEERQRGNFPDRFSGHQFPNYSSELNVNALLLGDSALYLCASSSTSGGTDTQYFGPGTRLTVL.